This TCR beta chain was documented in a study of metastatic and nonmetastatic thyroid tumors. Overall study context: Peripheral blood and tumor or nodule samples from malignant and benign thyroid patients were compared.

This clone was counted many times. Each patient came to thyroid surgery without any prior treatment (of any kind). CDR1 MGHDK and CDR2 SYGVNS come from the germline V gene. The CDR3 sequence is 15 residues long. The V and J ends lost 3 bases and 4 bases, in that order; junction bases with no gene match: 6. With MiXCR, TCRdb reprocessed the PCR reads. The table shows tens of thousands of clones, with roughly 15% occurring only once. This TCR was recovered from a female donor with papillary thyroid cancer or a benign thyroid nodule (not recorded which). Some clones in this sample may be carry-over from other donors' samples. The chain joins TRBV25-1 to TRBJ2-5; 9 nucleotides line up with TRBD1. Specimen: blood. The CDR3 nucleotides are TGTGCCAGCAGTGATCCTGGACAGGGGCGAGAGACCCAGTACTTC. Translated: CASSDPGQGRETQYF.